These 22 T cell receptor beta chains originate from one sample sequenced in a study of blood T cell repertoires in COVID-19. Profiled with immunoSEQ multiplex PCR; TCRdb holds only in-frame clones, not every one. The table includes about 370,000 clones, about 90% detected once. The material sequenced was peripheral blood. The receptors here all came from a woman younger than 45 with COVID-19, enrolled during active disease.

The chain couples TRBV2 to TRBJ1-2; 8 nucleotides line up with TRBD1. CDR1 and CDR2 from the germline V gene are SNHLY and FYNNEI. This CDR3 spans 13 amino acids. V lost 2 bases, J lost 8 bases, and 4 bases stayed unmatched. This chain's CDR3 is CASSEQGARGYTF. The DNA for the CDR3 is TGTGCCAGCAGTGAACAGGGGGCGAGGGGCTACACCTTC.

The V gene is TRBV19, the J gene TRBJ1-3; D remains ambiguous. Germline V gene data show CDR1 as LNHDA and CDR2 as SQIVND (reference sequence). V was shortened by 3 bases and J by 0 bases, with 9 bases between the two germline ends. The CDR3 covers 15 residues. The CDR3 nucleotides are TGTGCCAGTAGTATGGTACTCAACTCTGGAAACACCATATATTTT. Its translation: CASSMVLNSGNTIYF.

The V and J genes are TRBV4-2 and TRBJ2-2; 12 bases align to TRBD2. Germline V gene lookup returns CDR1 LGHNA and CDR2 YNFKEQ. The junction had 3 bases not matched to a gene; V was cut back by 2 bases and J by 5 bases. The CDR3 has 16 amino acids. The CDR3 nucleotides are TGTGCCAGCAGCCAACGACTAGCGGGGGAGACCGGGGAGCTGTTTTTT. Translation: CASSQRLAGETGELFF.

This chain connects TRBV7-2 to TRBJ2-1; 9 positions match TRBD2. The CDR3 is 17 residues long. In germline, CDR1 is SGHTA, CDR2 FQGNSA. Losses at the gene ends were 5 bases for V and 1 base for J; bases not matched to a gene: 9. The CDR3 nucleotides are TGTGCCAGCAGCCCCCGGACTAGCGCCGCTTCCTACAATGAGCAGTTCTTC. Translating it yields CASSPRTSAASYNEQFF.

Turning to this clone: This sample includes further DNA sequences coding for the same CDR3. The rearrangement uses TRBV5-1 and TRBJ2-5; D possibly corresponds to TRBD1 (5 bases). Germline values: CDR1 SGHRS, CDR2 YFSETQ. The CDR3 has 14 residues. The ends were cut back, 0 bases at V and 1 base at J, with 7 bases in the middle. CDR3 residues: CASSLGRGQETQYF. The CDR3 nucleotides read TGCGCCAGCAGCTTGGGTAGGGGCCAAGAGACCCAGTACTTC.

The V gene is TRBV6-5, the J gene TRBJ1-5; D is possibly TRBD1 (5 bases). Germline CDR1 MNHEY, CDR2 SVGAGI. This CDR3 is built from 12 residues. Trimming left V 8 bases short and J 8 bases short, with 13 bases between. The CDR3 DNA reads TGTGCCAGCCAAAGCCTCAGGGAGCCCCAGCATTTT. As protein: CASQSLREPQHF.

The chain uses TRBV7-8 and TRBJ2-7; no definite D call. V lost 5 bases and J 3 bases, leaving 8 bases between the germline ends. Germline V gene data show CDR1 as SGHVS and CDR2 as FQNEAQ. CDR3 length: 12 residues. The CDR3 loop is CASSPPGYEQYV. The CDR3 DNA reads TGTGCCAGCAGCCCCCCCGGCTACGAGCAGTACGTC.

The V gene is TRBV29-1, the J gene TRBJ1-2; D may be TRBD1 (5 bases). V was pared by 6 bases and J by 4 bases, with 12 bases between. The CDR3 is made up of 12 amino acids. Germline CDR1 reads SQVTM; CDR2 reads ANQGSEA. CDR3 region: CSVVDRIYGYTF. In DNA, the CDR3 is TGCAGCGTCGTTGACAGAATCTATGGCTACACCTTC.

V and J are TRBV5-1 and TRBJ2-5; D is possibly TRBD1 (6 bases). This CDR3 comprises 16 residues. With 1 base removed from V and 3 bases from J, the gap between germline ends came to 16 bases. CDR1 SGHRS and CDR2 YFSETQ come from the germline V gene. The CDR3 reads CASSLYGGGRKETQYF. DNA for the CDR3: TGCGCCAGCAGCTTGTATGGTGGGGGCCGAAAAGAGACCCAGTACTTC.

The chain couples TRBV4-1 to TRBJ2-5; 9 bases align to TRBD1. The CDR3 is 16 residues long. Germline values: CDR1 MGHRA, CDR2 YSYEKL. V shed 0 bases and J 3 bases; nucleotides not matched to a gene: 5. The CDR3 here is CASSQEWGQGEETQYF. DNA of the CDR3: TGCGCCAGCAGCCAAGAGTGGGGACAGGGAGAAGAGACCCAGTACTTC.

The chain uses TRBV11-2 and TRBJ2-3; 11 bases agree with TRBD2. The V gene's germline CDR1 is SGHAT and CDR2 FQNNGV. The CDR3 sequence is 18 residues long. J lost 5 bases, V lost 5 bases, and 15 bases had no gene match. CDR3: CASSPGSFSGRARDTQYF. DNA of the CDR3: TGTGCCAGCAGCCCGGGATCTTTTAGCGGGAGGGCCAGAGATACGCAGTATTTT.

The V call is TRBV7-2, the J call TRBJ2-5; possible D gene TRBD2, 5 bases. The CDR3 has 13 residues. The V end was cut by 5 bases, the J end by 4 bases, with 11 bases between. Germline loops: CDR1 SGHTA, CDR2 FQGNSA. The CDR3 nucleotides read TGTGCCAGCAGCGTCACTAGTTTAGAGACCCAGTACTTC. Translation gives CASSVTSLETQYF.

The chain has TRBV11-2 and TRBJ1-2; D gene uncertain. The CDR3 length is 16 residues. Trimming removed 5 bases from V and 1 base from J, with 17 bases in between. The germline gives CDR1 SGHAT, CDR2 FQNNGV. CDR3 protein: CASSPKTVHHNYGYTF. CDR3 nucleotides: TGTGCCAGCAGCCCAAAAACAGTTCACCATAACTATGGCTACACCTTC.

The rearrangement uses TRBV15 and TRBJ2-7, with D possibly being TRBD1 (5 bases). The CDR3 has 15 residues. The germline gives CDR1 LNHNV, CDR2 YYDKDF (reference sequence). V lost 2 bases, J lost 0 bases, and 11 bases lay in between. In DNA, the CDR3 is TGTGCCACCAGCAGATCCCGACAGAGCTCCTACGAGCAGTACTTC. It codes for CATSRSRQSSYEQYF.

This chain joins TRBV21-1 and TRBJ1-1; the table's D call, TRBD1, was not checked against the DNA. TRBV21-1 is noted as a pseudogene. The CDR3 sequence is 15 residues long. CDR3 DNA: TGTGCCAGCAGCAAATACAGGTATCGGAACACTGAAGCTTTCTTT. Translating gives CASSKYRYRNTEAFF.

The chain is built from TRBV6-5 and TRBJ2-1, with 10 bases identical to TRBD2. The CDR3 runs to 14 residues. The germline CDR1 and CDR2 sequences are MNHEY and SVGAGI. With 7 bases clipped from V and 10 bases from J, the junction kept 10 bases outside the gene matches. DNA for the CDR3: TGTGCCAGCACCCAACTAGCGGGGTCAGAGGAGCAGTTCTTC. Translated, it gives CASTQLAGSEEQFF.

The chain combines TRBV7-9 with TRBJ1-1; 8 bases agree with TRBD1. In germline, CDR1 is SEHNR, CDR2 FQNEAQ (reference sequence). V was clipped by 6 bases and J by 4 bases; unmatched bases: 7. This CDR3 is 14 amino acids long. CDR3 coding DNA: TGTGCCAGCAGTTCGGACAGGGAGGCCACTGAAGCTTTCTTT. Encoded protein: CASSSDREATEAFF.

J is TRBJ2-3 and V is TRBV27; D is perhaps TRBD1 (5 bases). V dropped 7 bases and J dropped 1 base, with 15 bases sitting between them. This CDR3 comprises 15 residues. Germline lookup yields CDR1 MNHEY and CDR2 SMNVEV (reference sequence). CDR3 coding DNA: TGTGCCAGCACCCGGTGGGGCGAGGGCACAGATACGCAGTATTTT. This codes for CASTRWGEGTDTQYF.

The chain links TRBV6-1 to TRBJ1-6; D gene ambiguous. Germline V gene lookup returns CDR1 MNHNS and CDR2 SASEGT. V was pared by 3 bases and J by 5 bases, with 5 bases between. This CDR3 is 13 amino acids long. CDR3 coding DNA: TGTGCCAGCAGTGAGGCGGATAATTCACCCCTCCACTTT. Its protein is CASSEADNSPLHF.

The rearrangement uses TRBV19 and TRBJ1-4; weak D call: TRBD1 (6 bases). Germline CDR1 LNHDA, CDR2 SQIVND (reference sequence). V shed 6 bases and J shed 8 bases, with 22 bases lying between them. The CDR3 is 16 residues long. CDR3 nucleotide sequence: TGTGCCAGTAGCCCCAGGAAGGGGGTTTCGGAGGAAAAACTGTTTTTT. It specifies CASSPRKGVSEEKLFF. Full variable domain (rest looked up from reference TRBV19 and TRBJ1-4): DGGITQSPKYLFRKEGQNVTLSCEQNLNHDAMYWYRQDPGQGLRLIYYSQIVNDFQKGDIAEGYSVSREKKESFPLTVTSAQKNPTAFYLCASSPRKGVSEEKLFFGSGTQLSVL.

CDR3 in DNA: TGTGCCAGCAGTTTTCGCGGGGGCTCCTACAATGAGCAGTTCTTC. Amino acids: CASSFRGGSYNEQFF. The rearrangement uses TRBV27 and TRBJ2-1; TRBD2 aligns across 7 bases. The CDR3 spans 15 residues. V lost 3 bases to trimming and J lost 0 bases; unmatched junction nucleotides: 2. Per germline, CDR1 MNHEY and CDR2 SMNVEV (reference sequence).

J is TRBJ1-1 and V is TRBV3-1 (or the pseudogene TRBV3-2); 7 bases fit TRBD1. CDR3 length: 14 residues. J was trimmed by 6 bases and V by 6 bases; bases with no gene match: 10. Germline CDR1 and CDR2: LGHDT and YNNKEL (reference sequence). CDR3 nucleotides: TGTGCCAGCAGACTCGGAGAGGGGGCCGCTGAAGCTTTCTTT. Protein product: CASRLGEGAAEAFF.